The 27 T cell receptor beta chains below were found in one sample sequenced in a study of blood T cell repertoires in COVID-19 (dated by TCRdb to the early 2020s). The method was the immunoSEQ multiplex PCR assay. TCRdb limited this immuneACCESS table to in-frame rearrangements with V and J called. A share of clones is missing; checked studies link under half to unresolved V genes, and the rest is unexplained. The sample table lists some 150,000 clones, 75% to 90% of them with a count of one. Clones ranked in the top ten supply more than 2% of the sample. The sample was peripheral blood. Receptor source: a woman aged 70-85 years with acute or convalescent COVID-19.

The chain carries TRBV29-1 and TRBJ2-1; D gene unclear. Germline values: CDR1 SQVTM, CDR2 ANQGSEA. The CDR3 has 14 amino acids. Trimming took off 4 bases at V and 0 bases at J, with 10 bases between the two ends. The CDR3 spells CSVGFSSSYNEQFF. CDR3 sequence (DNA): TGCAGCGTTGGATTCTCGAGCTCCTACAATGAGCAGTTCTTC.

The chain joins TRBV19 to TRBJ1-2; D gene uncertain. The CDR3 runs 13 residues. V gave up 9 bases and J gave up 8 bases, with 19 bases separating them. Germline V gene data show CDR1 as LNHDA and CDR2 as SQIVND (reference sequence). The CDR3 nucleotides are TGTGCCAGCCGGCCCCCGAGCCCGGGGGGCTACACCTTC. This translates into CASRPPSPGGYTF.

The chain uses TRBV5-1 and TRBJ1-4; perhaps TRBD1 as D (6 bases). The CDR3 loop spans 14 amino acids. Between the trimmed V and J ends, which lost 0 bases and 4 bases, there was a span of 7 bases. Germline values: CDR1 SGHRS, CDR2 YFSETQ. In DNA, the CDR3 is TGCGCCAGCAGCTTGGACAGGGTTAATGAAAAACTGTTTTTT. It encodes CASSLDRVNEKLFF.

The V gene is TRBV6-5, the J gene TRBJ2-3; D is perhaps TRBD1 (6 bases). Germline V lookup: CDR1 MNHEY, CDR2 SVGAGI. This CDR3 is built from 16 residues. The ends were cut back, 0 bases at V and 4 bases at J, with 14 bases in the middle. This chain's CDR3 is CASSYSWQGHADTQYF. The CDR3 DNA sequence: TGTGCCAGCAGTTACTCGTGGCAGGGACATGCAGATACGCAGTATTTT.

The CDR3 DNA reads TGTGCCAGCACCTACATGACAGCAACTAATGAAAAACTGTTTTTT. Its translation: CASTYMTATNEKLFF. The V call is TRBV28, the J call TRBJ1-4; D possibly corresponds to TRBD1 (5 bases). The germline gives CDR1 MDHEN, CDR2 SYDVKM. V was clipped by 7 bases and J by 0 bases, with 12 bases between them. This CDR3 has 15 residues.

The chain is built from TRBV24-1 and TRBJ2-1; TRBD1 matches 8 bases. Germline values: CDR1 KGHDR, CDR2 SFDVKD. V lost 4 bases, J lost 6 bases, and 7 bases stayed unmatched. The CDR3 loop spans 15 amino acids. CDR3 in DNA: TGTGCCACCAGTGAACCCGGGACAGGTATCAATGAGCAGTTCTTC. It codes for CATSEPGTGINEQFF.

The chain recombines TRBV2 with TRBJ2-2; no clear D gene. Trimming shortened V by 7 bases and J by 4 bases, and 10 bases separated the two germline ends. CDR3 length equals 13 residues. The germline gives CDR1 SNHLY, CDR2 FYNNEI. The CDR3 coding sequence is TGTGCCAGCACAGGTTTACGCACCGGGGAGCTGTTTTTT. Its protein product is CASTGLRTGELFF. Variable domain in full (rest from reference TRBV2 and TRBJ2-2): EPEVTQTPSHQVTQMGQEVILRCVPISNHLYFYWYRQILGQKVEFLVSFYNNEISEKSEIFDDQFSVERPDGSNFTLKIRSTKLEDSAMYFCASTGLRTGELFFGEGSRLTVL.

The table lists this clone with a count of one. The genes are TRBV5-1 and TRBJ2-2, with a tentative D call TRBD1 (6 bases). Germline V gene lookup returns CDR1 SGHRS and CDR2 YFSETQ. V dropped 5 bases and J dropped 4 bases, with 15 bases sitting between them. The CDR3 has 15 amino acids. The CDR3 DNA sequence: TGCGCCAGCAGTACCGGGACACTCGTCACCGGGGAGCTGTTTTTT. This gives the protein CASSTGTLVTGELFF.

The chain employs TRBV24-1 and TRBJ2-2; 7 nucleotides align to TRBD1. Germline loops: CDR1 KGHDR, CDR2 SFDVKD. J lost 3 bases, V lost 11 bases, and 2 bases had no gene match. CDR3 size: 12 residues. Here the CDR3 DNA reads TGTGCCATCCAGGGGGACACCGGGGAGCTGTTTTTT. It encodes CAIQGDTGELFF.

The CDR3 DNA sequence: TGCGCCAGCAGTGAGTCTCGGCTAGCGGGGTCCAACGAGCAGTACTTC. Protein product: CASSESRLAGSNEQYF. V gene TRBV10-1 combines with J gene TRBJ2-7, with 9 bases fitting TRBD2. The V and J ends lost 0 bases and 5 bases, in that order; junction bases with no gene match: 8. Germline CDR1 WNHNN, CDR2 SYGVQD (reference sequence). The CDR3 is made up of 16 amino acids.

This chain uses TRBV19 with TRBJ1-1; D is possibly TRBD1 (6 bases). The CDR3 has 12 residues. Trimming cost V 2 bases and J 7 bases, with 8 bases left between them. Per germline, CDR1 LNHDA and CDR2 SQIVND (reference sequence). CDR3 residues: CASSISQGEAFF. The CDR3, as DNA: TGTGCCAGTAGTATATCACAGGGTGAAGCTTTCTTT.

This chain joins TRBV21-1 and TRBJ2-5; the table assigns TRBD1, which was not confirmed against the DNA. TRBV21-1 is an annotated pseudogene. CDR3 length: 14 amino acids. For the CDR3, the DNA is TGTGCCAGCAGCGAAGTACGGGCAGGGGTGATTCCGGACTTC. Translating gives CASSEVRAGVIPDF.

This clone was counted a single time. The chain is built from TRBV11-2 and TRBJ1-1, with TRBD1 as a possible D gene (5 bases). V was shortened by 5 bases and J by 2 bases, with 15 bases between the two germline ends. CDR1 and CDR2 (germline): SGHAT, FQNNGV. This CDR3 has 15 amino acids. The CDR3 protein is CASSRPQGTNTEAFF. In DNA form, the CDR3 reads TGTGCCAGCAGCCGCCCCCAGGGAACCAACACTGAAGCTTTCTTT. The variable domain in full, completed from reference TRBV11-2 and TRBJ1-1, reads EAGVAQSPRYKIIEKRQSVAFWCNPISGHATLYWYQQILGQGPKLLIQFQNNGVVDDSQLPKDRFSAERLKGVDSTLKIQPAKLEDSAVYLCASSRPQGTNTEAFFGQGTRLTVV.

This chain links TRBV18 with TRBJ2-5; TRBD2 might be the D (5 bases). This CDR3 contains 13 residues. Germline values: CDR1 KGHSH, CDR2 LQKENI. Trimming took 6 bases from V and 4 from J, leaving 12 bases between them. This CDR3 reads CASSPKAGETQYF. The CDR3 DNA follows: TGTGCCAGCTCTCCCAAGGCGGGAGAGACCCAGTACTTC.

This clone appeared a few times. The gene calls are TRBV18 and TRBJ2-6; unclear D gene. Trimming stripped 2 bases from V and 0 bases from J, with 11 bases between. CDR3 length equals 17 residues. Germline V CDR1 and CDR2: KGHSH, LQKENI. The CDR3 spells CASSPGVPSSGANVLTF. The CDR3 nucleotides read TGTGCCAGCTCACCAGGAGTCCCGTCCTCTGGGGCCAACGTCCTGACTTTC.

V and J are TRBV20-1 and TRBJ2-7, with D possibly TRBD1 on 5 matching bases. The CDR3 spans 11 residues. The V end lost 5 bases, the J end lost 4 bases, and 9 bases lay between the germline ends. From germline, CDR1 is DFQATT and CDR2 SNEGSKA (reference sequence). The CDR3 DNA sequence: TGCAGTGCTCCTGACAGTTACGAGCAGTACTTC. It translates to CSAPDSYEQYF.

This clone was observed once. V gene TRBV5-1 combines with J gene TRBJ2-1; possibly TRBD1 for D (6 bases). Germline assignment: CDR1 SGHRS and CDR2 YFSETQ. Trimming shortened V by 4 bases and J by 6 bases, and 17 bases separated the two germline ends. The CDR3 consists of 15 residues. In DNA, the CDR3 is TGCGCCAGCAGCATCGACAGGCCCATACCCAATGAGCAGTTCTTC. Its protein product is CASSIDRPIPNEQFF.

The chain combines TRBV4-2 with TRBJ2-3, with 13 bases aligning to TRBD2. This CDR3 has 18 residues. Per germline, CDR1 LGHNA and CDR2 YNFKEQ. Trimming removed 2 bases from V and 0 bases from J; junction bases left unmatched: 5. The CDR3 is CASSQRLAGGASTDTQYF. The DNA for the CDR3 is TGTGCCAGCAGCCAACGACTAGCGGGGGGCGCTAGCACAGATACGCAGTATTTT.

The chain has TRBV23-1 and TRBJ1-1; a possible D gene is TRBD1 (6 bases). TRBV23-1 is given ORF status, its function remaining uncertain. This CDR3 spans 16 amino acids. The V and J ends lost 0 bases and 5 bases respectively, with 16 bases between them. CDR3 sequence: CASSQSETSRGTEAFF. The CDR3 DNA reads TGCGCCAGCAGTCAATCGGAAACCTCCAGGGGAACTGAAGCTTTCTTT.

To note about this clone: Distinct nucleotide sequences in the sample also encode this CDR3. V and J are TRBV12-3 or TRBV12-4 and TRBJ1-1; 7 bases match TRBD1. This CDR3 contains 13 residues. The junction had 3 bases not matched to a gene; V was cut back by 6 bases and J by 2 bases. CDR3 region: CASRGQLNTEAFF. CDR3 in DNA: TGTGCCAGCAGGGGACAGTTAAACACTGAAGCTTTCTTT.

The chain has TRBV7-8 and TRBJ1-3; TRBD1 matches 8 bases. Germline V gene sequence: CDR1 SGHVS, CDR2 FQNEAQ. After removal of 4 bases from V and 3 bases from J, the junction contained 5 bases not matched to a gene. The CDR3 has 15 amino acids. The CDR3 is CASSSATGVGNTIYF. The CDR3 bases are TGTGCCAGCAGCTCTGCGACAGGGGTTGGAAACACCATATATTTT.

The genes are TRBV7-2 and TRBJ2-3; the D gene is possibly TRBD1 (5 bases). The CDR3 length is 15 residues. The germline gives CDR1 SGHTA, CDR2 FQGNSA. V dropped 5 bases and J dropped 6 bases, with 18 bases sitting between them. The CDR3 bases are TGTGCCAGCAGCCGCATCCAGGGAACACATGATACGCAGTATTTT. Its protein product is CASSRIQGTHDTQYF.

The chain couples TRBV5-8 to TRBJ1-5; D is undetermined. Germline values: CDR1 SGHTS, CDR2 YDEGEE. The CDR3 is 12 residues long. The V end lost 4 bases, the J end lost 3 bases, and 5 bases lay between the germline ends. The CDR3 is CASSRNNQPQHF. For the CDR3, the DNA is TGTGCCAGCAGCCGTAACAATCAGCCCCAGCATTTT.

V and J are TRBV3-1 (or the pseudogene TRBV3-2) and TRBJ2-5; 9 bases match TRBD2. Germline V gene lookup returns CDR1 LGHDT and CDR2 YNNKEL (reference sequence). The trim removed 0 bases at V and 5 bases at J, leaving 7 bases unmatched. The CDR3 loop spans 16 amino acids. The CDR3 DNA reads TGTGCCAGCAGCCAAGATCGGGGGCTAGCGGGGGAGACCCAGTACTTC. Translating gives CASSQDRGLAGETQYF.

This chain links TRBV16 with TRBJ1-3; 8 bases are shared with TRBD1. V lost 1 base and J lost 1; bases outside the gene matches: 3. Germline V gives CDR1 KGHSY, CDR2 FQNENV. The CDR3 contains 16 residues. The CDR3 protein is CASSQYGTGSGNTIYF. CDR3 DNA sequence: TGTGCCAGCAGCCAATACGGGACAGGATCTGGAAACACCATATATTTT. Together with reference TRBV16 and TRBJ1-3, the CDR3 gives the full variable domain: GEEVAQTPKHLVRGEGQKAKLYCAPIKGHSYVFWYQQVLKNEFKFLISFQNENVFDETGMPKERFSAKCLPNSPCSLEIQATKLEDSAVYFCASSQYGTGSGNTIYFGEGSWLTVV.

This clone was picked up one time. The rearrangement uses TRBV7-2 and TRBJ2-7; possibly TRBD1 for D (6 bases). CDR1 is SGHTA and CDR2 is FQGNSA in the germline V gene. CDR3 size: 15 residues. Trimming shortened V by 0 bases and J by 2 bases, and 11 bases separated the two germline ends. The CDR3 DNA reads as TGTGCCAGCAGCTTAGCGGGGGCTAGCCCCTACGAGCAGTACTTC. Amino acids: CASSLAGASPYEQYF.

V usage is TRBV18 and J usage is TRBJ1-1, with TRBD1 matching over 7 bases. The CDR3 extends over 16 amino acids. V dropped 2 bases and J dropped 2; count of bases not matched to a gene: 8. Germline values: CDR1 KGHSH, CDR2 LQKENI. This CDR3 reads CASSPRQGNLNTEAFF. In nucleotides, the CDR3 is TGTGCCAGCTCACCAAGACAGGGAAATCTTAACACTGAAGCTTTCTTT.